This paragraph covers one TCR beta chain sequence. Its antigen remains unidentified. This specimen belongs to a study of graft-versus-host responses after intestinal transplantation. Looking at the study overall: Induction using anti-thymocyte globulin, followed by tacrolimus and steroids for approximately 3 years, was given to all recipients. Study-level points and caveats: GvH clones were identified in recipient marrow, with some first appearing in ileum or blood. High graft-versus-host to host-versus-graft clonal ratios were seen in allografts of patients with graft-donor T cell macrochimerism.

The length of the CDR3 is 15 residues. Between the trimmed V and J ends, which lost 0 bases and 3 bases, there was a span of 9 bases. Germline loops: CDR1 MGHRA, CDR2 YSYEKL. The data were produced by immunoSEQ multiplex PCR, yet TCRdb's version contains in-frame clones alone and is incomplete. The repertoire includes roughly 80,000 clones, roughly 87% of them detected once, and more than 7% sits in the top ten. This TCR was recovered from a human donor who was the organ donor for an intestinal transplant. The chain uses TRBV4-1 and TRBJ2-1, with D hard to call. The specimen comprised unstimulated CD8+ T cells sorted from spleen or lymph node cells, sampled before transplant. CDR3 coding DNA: TGCGCCAGCAGCCAAGACCCCAACAGCTACAATGAGCAGTTCTTC. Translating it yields CASSQDPNSYNEQFF.